This entry concerns a single T cell receptor beta chain. V gave up 7 bases and J gave up 1 base; unmatched junction bases: 3. Germline assignment: CDR1 ENHRY and CDR2 SYGVKD. The CDR3 contains 13 residues. Original analysis: Nucleated cell counts were estimated from reference gene primer amplification. TCRdb's table, derived via immunoSEQ multiplex PCR, lists solely in-frame clones and lacks some. V and J calls plus clone size are reproduced from that table; the DNA served to infer D and trimming. The sample carries more than 85,000 clones, under 90% recorded once. These data originate in a study of blood T cell repertoires in COVID-19. Looking at the study overall: Samples representing acute and convalescent COVID-19 were sourced from the United States, Italy and Spain. From T cells, B-cell-depleted T cells, or PBMCs came the material, which was cDNA or gDNA.

The chain carries TRBV10-3 and TRBJ2-7; 8 bases are a match to TRBD1. The TCR originated in a human donor in a cohort sampled during active COVID-19. Material: peripheral blood. In DNA form, the CDR3 reads TGTGCCATCAACGGACAGGGTTCCTACGAGCAGTACTTC. Translating gives CAINGQGSYEQYF.